Listed below are T cell receptor beta chains from one sample, sequenced in a study of blood T cells in healthy people across ages. TCRdb passed the 5' RACE reads through MiXCR, listing each CDR3 protein once. The sample records around 900,000 distinct CDR3 sequences, 45% to 60% being singletons. The specimen sequenced was blood. Receptors were obtained from a woman in her fifties or sixties in good health. Both conserved end residues are part of each CDR3. The D gene is left open where the match is weak. Rows may omit the clone size; those that give it use once, few, many or a size class.

CDR3aa | CDR3nt | abundance | d_gene | j_gene | v_gene
CASSQGAGETGELFF | TGTGCCAGCAGCCAAGGGGCGGGAGAGACCGGGGAGCTGTTTTTT | - | TRBD2 | TRBJ2-2 | TRBV4-2
CAISAINEQFF | TGTGCCATCAGTGCTATCAATGAGCAGTTCTTC | - | - | TRBJ2-1 | TRBV10-3
CASNGYTDTQYF | TGTGCCAGCAATGGATACACAGATACGCAGTATTTT | - | - | TRBJ2-3 | TRBV25-1
CASGLTSGISTDTQYF | TGTGCCAGCGGCCTGACTAGCGGAATTAGCACAGATACGCAGTATTTT | few | TRBD2 | TRBJ2-3 | TRBV27
CASSTLDPNLPGYTF | TGTGCCAGCAGCACCCTGGACCCGAATCTCCCCGGCTACACCTTC | - | - | TRBJ1-2 | TRBV14
CASSNGAGVRVMNTEAFF | TGTGCCAGCAGCAACGGGGCAGGGGTACGGGTAATGAACACTGAAGCTTTCTTT | - | - | TRBJ1-1 | TRBV21-1
CASSLATGGKNIQYF | TGTGCCAGCAGCTTAGCGACAGGGGGCAAAAACATTCAGTACTTC | many | TRBD1 | TRBJ2-4 | TRBV7-2
CASRPQQGKRKSSYNSPLHF | TGTGCCAGCAGACCCCAACAAGGGAAAAGAAAAAGCTCCTATAATTCACCCCTCCACTTT | - | - | TRBJ1-6 | TRBV28
CASSRDHSRNEQFF | TGTGCCAGCAGCCGGGACCACTCGAGAAATGAGCAGTTCTTC | - | - | TRBJ2-1 | TRBV6-1
CASTKEQQQETQYF | TGTGCCAGCACTAAAGAGCAGCAGCAAGAGACCCAGTACTTC | - | - | TRBJ2-5 | TRBV7-9
CASSLKMISSYEQYF | TGTGCCAGCAGTTTAAAAATGATCAGCTCCTACGAGCAGTACTTC | - | - | TRBJ2-7 | TRBV27
CSAIPGLAFYGEQFF | TGCAGTGCTATCCCGGGACTAGCGTTCTATGGTGAGCAGTTCTTC | - | TRBD2 | TRBJ2-1 | TRBV20-1
CAGKEKGLVYEQYF | TGTGCCGGCAAAGAAAAAGGGTTGGTCTACGAGCAGTACTTC | - | - | TRBJ2-7 | TRBV6-1
CSAPGQFNEKLFF | TGCAGTGCCCCGGGACAGTTTAATGAAAAACTGTTTTTT | - | TRBD1 | TRBJ1-4 | TRBV20-1
CSVAFLAGGDNEQFF | TGCAGCGTTGCGTTCCTAGCGGGAGGGGACAATGAGCAGTTCTTC | few | TRBD2 | TRBJ2-1 | TRBV29-1
CASSLNDRGIYNEQYF | TGTGCCAGCAGCTTAAATGACAGGGGGATTTACAATGAGCAGTACTTC | - | TRBD1 | TRBJ2-7 | TRBV7-3
CTSSPWGRRPPSYEQYF | TGTACCAGCAGCCCATGGGGGAGGCGCCCTCCCTCCTACGAGCAGTACTTC | - | - | TRBJ2-7 | TRBV7-9